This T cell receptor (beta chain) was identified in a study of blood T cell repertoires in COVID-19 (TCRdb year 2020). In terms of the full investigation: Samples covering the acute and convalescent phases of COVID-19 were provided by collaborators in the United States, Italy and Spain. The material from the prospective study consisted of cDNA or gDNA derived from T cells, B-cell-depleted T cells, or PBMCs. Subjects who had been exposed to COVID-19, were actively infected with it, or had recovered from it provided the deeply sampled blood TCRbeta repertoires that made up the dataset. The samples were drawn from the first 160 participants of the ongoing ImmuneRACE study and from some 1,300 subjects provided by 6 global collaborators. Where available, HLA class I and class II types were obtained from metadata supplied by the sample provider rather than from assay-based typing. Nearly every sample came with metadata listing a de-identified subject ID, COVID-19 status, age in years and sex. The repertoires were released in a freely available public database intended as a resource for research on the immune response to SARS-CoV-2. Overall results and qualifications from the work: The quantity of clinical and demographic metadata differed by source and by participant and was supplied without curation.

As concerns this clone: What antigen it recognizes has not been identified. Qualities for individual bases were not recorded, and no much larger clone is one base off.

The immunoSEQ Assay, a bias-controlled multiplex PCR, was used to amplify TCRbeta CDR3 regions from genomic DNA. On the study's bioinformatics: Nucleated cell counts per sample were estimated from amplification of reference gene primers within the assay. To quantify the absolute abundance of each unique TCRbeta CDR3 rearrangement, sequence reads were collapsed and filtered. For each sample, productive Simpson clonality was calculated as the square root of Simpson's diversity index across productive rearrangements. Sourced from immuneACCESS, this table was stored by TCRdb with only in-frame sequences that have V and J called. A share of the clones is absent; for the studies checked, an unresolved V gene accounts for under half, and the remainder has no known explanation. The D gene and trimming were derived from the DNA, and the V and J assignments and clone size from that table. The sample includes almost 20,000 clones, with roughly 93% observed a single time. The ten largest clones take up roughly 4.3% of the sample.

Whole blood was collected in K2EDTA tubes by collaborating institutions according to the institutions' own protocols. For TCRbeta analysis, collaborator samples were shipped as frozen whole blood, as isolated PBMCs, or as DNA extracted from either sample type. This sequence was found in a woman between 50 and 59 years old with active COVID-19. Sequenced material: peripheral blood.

CDR3 protein: CAWSVGRGYTEAFF. DNA sequence: TGTGCCTGGAGTGTCGGCAGGGGGTATACTGAAGCTTTCTTT. The chain joins TRBV30 to TRBJ1-1; 7 bases in the middle match TRBD1. Including cysteine and phenylalanine, the CDR3 has 14 amino acids. Only CDR3 DNA remains: 42 bases, in frame from the first base. For this chain, trimming is 0 bases at the V end and 5 bases at the J end, and the number of junction bases without a gene match is 6. The germline V gene (reference sequence) gives CDR1 as GTSNPN and CDR2 as SVGIG.